This TCR beta chain was observed in a study of PD-1 blockade in classical Hodgkin lymphoma. Whole-study findings and limits: Newly diagnosed patients were reported to exhibit reduced baseline TCR diversity relative to healthy donors.

Each patient's relapse followed autologous stem cell transplantation, and brentuximab vedotin exposure varied. Magnetic negative selection, applied to thawed PBMCs, was used to isolate the CD8+ T cells. TCRdb keeps only in-frame clones here, not all; method: immunoSEQ multiplex PCR. The table includes under 2,000 clones, about two thirds detected once. Worth noting for this clone: Antigen: not known.

The receptor was isolated from a human donor with classical Hodgkin lymphoma. The material sequenced was CD8+ T cells from blood, taken at baseline.

The CDR3 sequence is CASSQERGRLAGPPKQYF. Written as DNA, the CDR3 is TGTGCCAGCAGCCAAGAAAGAGGGAGACTAGCGGGGCCCCCAAAGCAGTACTTC. The genes are TRBV5-4 and TRBJ2-7, with TRBD2 identical over 11 bases. Losses at the gene ends were 4 bases for V and 8 bases for J; bases not matched to a gene: 20. The CDR3 spans 18 residues. In germline, CDR1 is SGHNT, CDR2 YYREEE (reference sequence).